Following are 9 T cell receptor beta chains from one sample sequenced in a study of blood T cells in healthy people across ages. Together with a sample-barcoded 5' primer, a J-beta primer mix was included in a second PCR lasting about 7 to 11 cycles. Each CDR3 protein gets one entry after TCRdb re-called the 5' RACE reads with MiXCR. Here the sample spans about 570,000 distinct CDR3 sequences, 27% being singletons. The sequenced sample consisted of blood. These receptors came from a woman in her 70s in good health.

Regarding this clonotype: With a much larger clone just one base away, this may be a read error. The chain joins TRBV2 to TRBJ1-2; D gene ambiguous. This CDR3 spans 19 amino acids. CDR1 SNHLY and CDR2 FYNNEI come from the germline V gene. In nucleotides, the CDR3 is TGTGCCAGCAGTGATCCCTACATCAGGAAGATTAGCGGAATTTATGGCTACAACTTC. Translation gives CASSDPYIRKISGIYGYNF.

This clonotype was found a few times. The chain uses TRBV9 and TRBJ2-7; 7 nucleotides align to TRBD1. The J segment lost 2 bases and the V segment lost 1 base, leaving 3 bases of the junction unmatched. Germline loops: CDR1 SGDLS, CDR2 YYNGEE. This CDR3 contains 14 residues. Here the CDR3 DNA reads TGTGCCAGCAGCGTACAGGGGGACACCTACGAGCAGTACTTC. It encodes CASSVQGDTYEQYF.

CDR3 bases: TGTGCCAGCAGCCAAGATCTGGCGGGGACCTACGAGCAGTACTTC. Protein: CASSQDLAGTYEQYF. The V call is TRBV4-2, the J call TRBJ2-7; perhaps TRBD2 as D (6 bases). The CDR3 loop spans 15 amino acids. The V end lost 0 bases, the J end lost 2 bases, and 11 bases lay between the germline ends. Germline V gives CDR1 LGHNA, CDR2 YNFKEQ.

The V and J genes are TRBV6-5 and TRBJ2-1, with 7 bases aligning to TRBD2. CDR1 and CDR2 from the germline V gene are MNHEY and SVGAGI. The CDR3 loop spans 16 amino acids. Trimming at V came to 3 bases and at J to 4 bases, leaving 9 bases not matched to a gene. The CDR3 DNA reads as TGTGCCAGCAGTTATATGGGAGGGAGGGTTTACAATGAGCAGTTCTTC. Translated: CASSYMGGRVYNEQFF.

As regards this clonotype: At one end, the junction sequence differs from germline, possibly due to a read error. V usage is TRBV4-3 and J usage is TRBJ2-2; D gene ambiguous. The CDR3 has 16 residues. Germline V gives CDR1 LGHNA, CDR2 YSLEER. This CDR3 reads CAGSPVVASNTGELFF. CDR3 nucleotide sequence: TGCGCCGGCAGCCCGGTCGTGGCCTCGAACACCGGGGAGCTGTTTTTT.

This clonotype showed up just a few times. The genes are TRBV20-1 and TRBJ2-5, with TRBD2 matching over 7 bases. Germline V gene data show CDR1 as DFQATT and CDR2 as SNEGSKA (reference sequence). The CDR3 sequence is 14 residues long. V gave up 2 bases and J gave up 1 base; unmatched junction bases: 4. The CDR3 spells CSARSPGGQETQYF. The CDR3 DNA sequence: TGCAGTGCTAGATCTCCGGGGGGCCAAGAGACCCAGTACTTC.

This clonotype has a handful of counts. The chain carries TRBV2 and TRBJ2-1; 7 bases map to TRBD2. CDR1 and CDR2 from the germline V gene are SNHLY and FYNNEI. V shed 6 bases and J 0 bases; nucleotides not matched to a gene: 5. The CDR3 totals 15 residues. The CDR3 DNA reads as TGTGCCAGCAGGGTGGGACTAAGCTCCTACAATGAGCAGTTCTTC. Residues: CASRVGLSSYNEQFF.

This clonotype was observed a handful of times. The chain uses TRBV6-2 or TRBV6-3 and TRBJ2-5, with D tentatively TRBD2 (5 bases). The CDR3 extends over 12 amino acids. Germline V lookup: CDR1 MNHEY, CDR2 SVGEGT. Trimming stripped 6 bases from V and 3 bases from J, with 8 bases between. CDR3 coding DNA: TGTGCCAGCAGGGAGGTGGAAGAGACCCAGTACTTC. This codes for CASREVEETQYF.

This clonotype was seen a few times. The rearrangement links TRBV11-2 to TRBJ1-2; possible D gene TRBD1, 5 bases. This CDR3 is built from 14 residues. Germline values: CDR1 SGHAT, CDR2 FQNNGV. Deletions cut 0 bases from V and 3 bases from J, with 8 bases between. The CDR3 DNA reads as TGTGCCAGCAGCTTAGAAGCGGGGGACTATGGCTACACCTTC. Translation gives CASSLEAGDYGYTF.